What follows is one TCR beta chain and its context. This specimen belongs to a study of a mutant IDH1 vaccine in newly diagnosed glioma. Study in general: Treated patients had a mean age of roughly 44 years and a sex split that was roughly 62% male and approximately 38% female.

Time point of the sample: baseline, week 1 (first vaccination visit). Treatment reported: pre-vaccination baseline after standard-of-care therapy. The CDR3 is 15 amino acids. V was trimmed by 6 bases and J by 4 bases, leaving 18 bases between them. CDR1 MNHEY and CDR2 SVGAGI come from the germline V gene. TCRdb's copy holds only in-frame clones and misses some; the assay was immunoSEQ multiplex PCR. The data show roughly 35,000 clones, with about nine tenths seen just once and over 4% held by the top ten. The TCR comes from a woman aged 40-49 years with glioma. The chain is built from TRBV6-5 and TRBJ1-2; perhaps TRBD1 as D (5 bases). The source was PBMCs, collected from a glioma patient treated with radiotherapy, temozolomide or both. DNA for the CDR3: TGTGCCAGCAGCGGCTATGGGGGTGGGAGCTATGGCTACACCTTC. Encoded protein: CASSGYGGGSYGYTF.